This T cell receptor (beta chain) originates from a study of spatial heterogeneity in lung cancer. Turning to the study itself: Detection consistently captured more beta-chain sequences than alpha-chain sequences.

Notes on this clonotype: Antigen: not known.

Time point denoted: sample taken at primary tumor resection. Whole RNA was taken from tumor, nontumor lung or frozen PBMC; it was then sequenced unsorted. Study conclusions and caveats: Compared with follow-up, resection was when ubiquitous expanded tumor TCRs appeared in blood more.

Individual TCR cDNA molecules each bore their own unique molecular identifier. TCRdb called the 5' RACE reads again in MiXCR, with one record for every CDR3 protein. The data hold more than 35,000 distinct CDR3 sequences, with 5.2% observed a single time. CDR1 MDHEN and CDR2 SYDVKM come from the germline V gene. V lost 2 bases and J lost 5; bases outside the gene matches: 3. This CDR3 is built from 14 residues. This receptor was obtained from a female donor with early-stage non-small cell lung cancer. The source material was PBMCs, sampled at surgery. The chain joins TRBV28 to TRBJ2-5, with 9 bases identical to TRBD2. The CDR3 loop is CASSLGGGAETQYF. CDR3 bases: TGTGCCAGCAGTTTAGGCGGGGGGGCGGAGACCCAGTACTTC. Variable domain in full (rest from reference TRBV28 and TRBJ2-5): DVKVTQSSRYLVKRTGEKVFLECVQDMDHENMFWYRQDPGLGLRLIYFSYDVKMKEKGDIPEGYSVSREKKERFSLILESASTNQTSMYLCASSLGGGAETQYFGPGTRLLVL.